These 17 T cell receptor beta chains were all obtained from the same sample, sequenced in a study of blood T cell repertoires in COVID-19. Generated by immunoSEQ multiplex PCR, the TCRdb table keeps only in-frame clones and is missing some. The data hold 450,000 to 500,000 clones, with roughly 87% observed a single time. Sequencing input: PBMCs or T cells enriched from blood (not recorded which). These receptors were obtained from a woman younger than 35 who had recovered from COVID-19.

The chain combines TRBV2 with TRBJ2-2; D is undetermined. CDR1 and CDR2 (germline): SNHLY, FYNNEI. V lost 6 bases and J 4 bases, leaving 12 bases between the germline ends. The CDR3 runs 14 residues. CDR3 DNA sequence: TGTGCCAGCAGGGCCGGTTCGGGCACCGGGGAGCTGTTTTTT. It yields the protein CASRAGSGTGELFF. The variable domain in full, with the rest retrieved from reference TRBV2 and TRBJ2-2, is EPEVTQTPSHQVTQMGQEVILRCVPISNHLYFYWYRQILGQKVEFLVSFYNNEISEKSEIFDDQFSVERPDGSNFTLKIRSTKLEDSAMYFCASRAGSGTGELFFGEGSRLTVL.

CDR3 coding DNA: TGTGCCTGGCAACAAAACGCTGGGGCCAACGTCCTGACTTTC. It encodes CAWQQNAGANVLTF. The chain recombines TRBV30 with TRBJ2-6; D gene uncertain. CDR3 length equals 14 residues. Trimming left V 5 bases short and J 2 bases short, with 10 bases between. CDR1 is GTSNPN, CDR2 SVGIG, per germline (reference sequence).

This chain uses TRBV5-1 with TRBJ2-5; D possibly corresponds to TRBD1 (6 bases). This CDR3 has 15 amino acids. Germline V gene data show CDR1 as SGHRS and CDR2 as YFSETQ. Trimming cost V 4 bases and J 5 bases, with 18 bases left between them. This CDR3 reads CASSLRTAEGETQYF. The CDR3 DNA reads as TGCGCCAGCAGCCTACGGACAGCCGAAGGGGAGACCCAGTACTTC.

This clone has just one count. The chain is built from TRBV2 and TRBJ1-5, with D possibly TRBD1 on 6 matching bases. The germline V and J ends were trimmed by 4 bases and 1 base, with 14 bases remaining between them. CDR1 SNHLY and CDR2 FYNNEI come from the germline V gene. The length of the CDR3 is 16 residues. The CDR3 protein is CASSVQGWGSNQPQHF. The CDR3 coding sequence is TGTGCCAGCAGTGTCCAGGGGTGGGGGAGCAATCAGCCCCAGCATTTT.

This clone was counted many times. The gene calls are TRBV5-5 and TRBJ1-6, with D unclear. The V gene's germline CDR1 is SGHKS and CDR2 YYEKEE (reference sequence). The germline V and J ends were trimmed by 2 bases and 0 bases, with 9 bases remaining between them. CDR3 length: 16 residues. CDR3 residues: CASSLSGSSYNSPLHF. As DNA, the CDR3 is TGTGCCAGCAGCTTATCGGGGAGCTCCTATAATTCACCCCTCCACTTT.

The CDR3 region is CASSLGGEAEAFF. CDR3 coding DNA: TGTGCCAGCAGCTTAGGGGGGGAGGCTGAAGCTTTCTTT. The chain is built from TRBV7-9 and TRBJ1-1; D possibly corresponds to TRBD1 (5 bases). CDR1 and CDR2 (germline): SEHNR, FQNEAQ (reference sequence). This CDR3 is built from 13 residues. Deletions cut 1 base from V and 6 bases from J, with 9 bases between.

The V and J genes are TRBV4-1 and TRBJ2-1; TRBD1 matches at 8 bases. J lost 5 bases, V lost 6 bases, and 9 bases had no gene match. The CDR3 runs 15 residues. Germline V CDR1 and CDR2: MGHRA, YSYEKL. CDR3 nucleotide sequence: TGCGCCAGCAGACTCAGGGGGCAGTTTGACAATGAGCAGTTCTTC. This encodes CASRLRGQFDNEQFF.

The rearrangement links TRBV2 to TRBJ2-7, with D possibly being TRBD2 (6 bases). Trimming removed 8 bases from V and 0 bases from J, with 14 bases in between. The germline CDR1 and CDR2 sequences are SNHLY and FYNNEI. The CDR3 loop spans 14 amino acids. The CDR3 sequence: CASYGGDGSYEQYF. CDR3 coding DNA: TGTGCCAGCTACGGAGGGGACGGCTCCTACGAGCAGTACTTC.

The V call is TRBV3-1 (or the pseudogene TRBV3-2), the J call TRBJ1-2, with TRBD1 as a possible D gene (5 bases). This CDR3 is 14 amino acids long. CDR1 and CDR2 from the germline V gene are LGHDT and YNNKEL (reference sequence). Trimming left V 1 base short and J 6 bases short, with 12 bases between. CDR3 protein: CASSQAAGIHGYTF. CDR3 nucleotides: TGTGCCAGCAGCCAAGCTGCAGGGATCCATGGCTACACCTTC.

The chain joins TRBV4-1 to TRBJ2-3; TRBD2 agrees at 8 bases. V shed 3 bases, J shed 6 bases, and the junction held 5 bases outside the gene matches. The CDR3 has 14 residues. Germline assignment: CDR1 MGHRA and CDR2 YSYEKL. CDR3 in amino acids: CASSHSGGGDTQYF. The CDR3 nucleotides are TGCGCCAGCAGCCACAGCGGGGGAGGGGATACGCAGTATTTT.

This chain uses TRBV9 with TRBJ2-2, with TRBD2 matching 8 bases. This CDR3 contains 19 residues. CDR1 and CDR2 from the germline V gene are SGDLS and YYNGEE. The ends lost 3 bases at V and 1 base at J; junction bases unmatched: 14. For the CDR3, the DNA is TGTGCCAGCAGCGCCCCCCGCAGGAGCGGGGGCCTGAACACCGGGGAGCTGTTTTTT. It specifies CASSAPRRSGGLNTGELFF.

The chain couples TRBV7-2 to TRBJ1-2; perhaps TRBD1 as D (6 bases). Trimming removed 6 bases from V and 5 bases from J, with 16 bases in between. The CDR3 contains 14 residues. Germline assignment: CDR1 SGHTA and CDR2 FQGNSA. The CDR3 DNA is TGTGCCAGCAGGCTAACCGGGACACTTTATGGCTACACCTTC. Its translation: CASRLTGTLYGYTF.

The chain joins TRBV30 to TRBJ1-3; the match to TRBD1 covers 8 bases. The CDR3 has 14 amino acids. The germline CDR1 and CDR2 sequences are GTSNPN and SVGIG (reference sequence). The V segment lost 5 bases and the J segment 3 bases; nucleotides outside the gene matches: 6. In DNA form, the CDR3 reads TGTGCCTGGGGTCAGGGGGCTGGTGGAAACACCATATATTTT. Its translation: CAWGQGAGGNTIYF.

The V gene is TRBV5-1, the J gene TRBJ1-3; a weak D match, TRBD1 (5 bases). CDR1 is SGHRS, CDR2 YFSETQ, per germline. The V end lost 0 bases, the J end lost 1 base, and 8 bases lay between the germline ends. The length of the CDR3 is 15 residues. Here the CDR3 reads CASSLEGWSGNTIYF. In DNA, the CDR3 is TGCGCCAGCAGCTTGGAGGGGTGGTCTGGAAACACCATATATTTT.

The chain employs TRBV20-1 and TRBJ1-6; TRBD1 matches 7 bases. Germline values: CDR1 DFQATT, CDR2 SNEGSKA (reference sequence). The CDR3 is 14 amino acids. V gave up 3 bases and J gave up 5 bases; unmatched junction bases: 4. CDR3 sequence (DNA): TGCAGTGCTAGTAGAGGGGGCGATAATTCACCCCTCCACTTT. It codes for CSASRGGDNSPLHF.

This chain connects TRBV10-3 to TRBJ1-4, with 9 bases fitting TRBD1. V was clipped by 5 bases and J by 8 bases; unmatched bases: 9. The CDR3 contains 15 residues. Per the germline V gene, CDR1 is ENHRY and CDR2 is SYGVKD. The CDR3 nucleotides are TGTGCCATCAGTCTAGACAGGGGGACAGAGGAAAAACTGTTTTTT. It is translated as CAISLDRGTEEKLFF.

This chain uses TRBV19 with TRBJ2-7, with 7 bases matching TRBD1. V shed 5 bases, J shed 1 base, and the junction held 8 bases outside the gene matches. Germline V gives CDR1 LNHDA, CDR2 SQIVND (reference sequence). This CDR3 is 15 amino acids long. CDR3 residues: CASSVTGVGSYEQYF. CDR3 DNA: TGTGCCAGTAGTGTAACAGGGGTGGGATCCTACGAGCAGTACTTC.